What follows describes a single T cell receptor beta chain. Seattle's cohort entered during active infection and was followed longitudinally. This entry is derived from a study of blood T cell repertoires in COVID-19. In the study overall: Samples of COVID-19 (acute and convalescent) were obtained from the United States, Italy and Spain.

Authors' data handling: Estimates of nucleated cell counts were drawn from the amplification of reference gene primers. The table came from immunoSEQ multiplex PCR; TCRdb's copy has only in-frame clones and leaves some out. V, J and clone size reflect that table, while D and trimming were determined from the DNA. The sample consists of about 270,000 clones, about 86% of them appearing once. The sequencing sample was made of peripheral blood. This TCR derives from a woman aged 30 to 39 with COVID-19, enrolled during active disease.

The CDR3 DNA reads as TGTGCCAGCAGTGAAGAGGCAGGGTGGAATTCACCCCTCCACTTT. This encodes CASSEEAGWNSPLHF. This chain joins TRBV6-1 and TRBJ1-6; a weak D match, TRBD1 (5 bases). CDR1 MNHNS and CDR2 SASEGT come from the germline V gene. With 1 base removed from V and 7 bases from J, the gap between germline ends came to 11 bases. CDR3 length equals 15 residues.